What follows is one T cell receptor beta chain and its context. CDR1 is SQVTM and CDR2 is ANQGSEA in the germline V gene. This CDR3 has 13 residues. V was pared by 4 bases and J by 3 bases, with 12 bases between. This entry belongs to a study of blood T cell repertoires in COVID-19. Method: immunoSEQ multiplex PCR; TCRdb's copy keeps in-frame clones and lacks some. Of a few hundred thousand clones in the sample, 80% to 90% are singletons; the top ten hold approximately 3.4%. The sample consisted of PBMCs or T cells enriched from blood (not recorded which). The gene calls are TRBV29-1 and TRBJ1-1, with no clear D. This sequence was found in a woman between 18 and 30 years old in a cohort exposed to, infected with or recovered from COVID-19 (not recorded which). The CDR3 loop is CSVAPGWDTEAFF. CDR3 DNA sequence: TGCAGCGTTGCCCCCGGGTGGGACACTGAAGCTTTCTTT.